A single sample is the source of the 6 T cell receptor beta chains below, sequenced in a study of blood T cell repertoires in COVID-19. Sequencing used immunoSEQ multiplex PCR; TCRdb keeps in-frame clones, though not all of them. The data contain roughly 98,000 clones, about 80% of them singletons. The sample comprised peripheral blood. All receptors derive from a man in his 70s with active or convalescent COVID-19.

V usage is TRBV6-5 and J usage is TRBJ2-3; 12 nucleotides line up with TRBD1. The ends lost 8 bases at V and 8 bases at J; junction bases unmatched: 11. The CDR3 has 15 residues. Germline loops: CDR1 MNHEY, CDR2 SVGAGI. CDR3 DNA sequence: TGTGCCAGCTCCGGGGGACAGGGGGCGCGGGCTACGCAGTATTTT. Its protein product is CASSGGQGARATQYF.

The chain couples TRBV6-6 to TRBJ1-1; the D gene is possibly TRBD1 (5 bases). Trimming pared 6 bases from V and 3 bases from J, leaving 14 bases between. Per the germline V gene, CDR1 is MNHNY and CDR2 is SVGAGI (reference sequence). The CDR3 consists of 14 residues. The CDR3 protein is CASRNKGQDTEAFF. As DNA, the CDR3 is TGTGCCAGCAGGAACAAGGGGCAGGACACTGAAGCTTTCTTT.

The chain links TRBV5-1 to TRBJ2-5, with 10 bases identical to TRBD1. The V segment lost 4 bases and the J segment 5 bases; nucleotides outside the gene matches: 11. Germline assignment: CDR1 SGHRS and CDR2 YFSETQ. The CDR3 is 16 residues long. CDR3 DNA: TGCGCCAGCAGCCCCGGGACAGGGGCGGGATGGGAGACCCAGTACTTC. It is translated as CASSPGTGAGWETQYF.

This clone was seen only a few times. J is TRBJ1-1 and V is TRBV2; the D gene is possibly TRBD1 (6 bases). The germline V gene encodes CDR1 SNHLY and CDR2 FYNNEI. Trimming took 7 bases from V and 10 from J, leaving 13 bases between them. The CDR3 length is 11 residues. CDR3 bases: TGTGCCAGCAAGGGGGTGGCAGGAGCTTTCTTT. The encoded protein is CASKGVAGAFF.

The chain employs TRBV2 and TRBJ1-2, with D maybe TRBD1 (5 bases). With 4 bases removed from V and 10 bases from J, the gap between germline ends came to 16 bases. CDR3 length equals 13 residues. Germline assignment: CDR1 SNHLY and CDR2 FYNNEI. The CDR3 coding sequence is TGTGCCAGCAGTGTGGTGGCAGGGACTAACTACACCTTC. This encodes CASSVVAGTNYTF.

The chain couples TRBV19 to TRBJ2-2; weak D call: TRBD1 (6 bases). Germline V lookup: CDR1 LNHDA, CDR2 SQIVND (reference sequence). V was cut by 4 bases and J by 5 bases, with 11 bases left in between. The CDR3 extends over 14 amino acids. CDR3 in DNA: TGTGCCAGTAGTACTTGGACAGATACCGGGGAGCTGTTTTTT. It encodes CASSTWTDTGELFF. Full variable domain (missing parts from reference TRBV19 and TRBJ2-2): DGGITQSPKYLFRKEGQNVTLSCEQNLNHDAMYWYRQDPGQGLRLIYYSQIVNDFQKGDIAEGYSVSREKKESFPLTVTSAQKNPTAFYLCASSTWTDTGELFFGEGSRLTVL.